The 4 T cell receptor beta chains given below trace back to one sample, sequenced in a study of a mutant IDH1 vaccine in newly diagnosed glioma. No cognate antigen is known for these TCRs. Measured with immunoSEQ multiplex PCR; TCRdb has only the in-frame clones, and not every one. The table has 75,000 to 80,000 clones, around 83% seen once. Time point specified: week 23, last vaccination. Vaccine doses each comprised 300 ug of mutant IDH1 20-mer peptide, with topical imiquimod. Sequencing was performed on PBMCs, taken from a glioma patient whose treatment included an IDH1 peptide vaccine. These receptors originate from a woman aged 45 to 65 with glioma.

This clone was counted a single time. This chain links TRBV6-4 with TRBJ1-2, with 9 bases fitting TRBD1. With 0 bases clipped from V and 7 bases from J, the junction kept 0 bases outside the gene matches. The CDR3 sequence is 13 residues long. Per the germline V gene, CDR1 is MRHNA and CDR2 is SNTAGT. The CDR3 sequence is CASSDSDRGGYTF. CDR3 DNA: TGTGCCAGCAGTGACTCGGACAGGGGTGGCTACACCTTC.

The chain joins TRBV14 to TRBJ2-3, with 10 bases lining up with TRBD2. The CDR3 runs to 15 residues. Looked up from germline, CDR1 is SGHDN and CDR2 is FVKESK. The junction had 5 bases not matched to a gene; V was cut back by 1 base and J by 7 bases. CDR3 DNA: TGTGCCAGCAGCCAAGTACTAGCGGGAATCTATACGCAGTATTTT. It specifies CASSQVLAGIYTQYF.

The rearrangement joins TRBV7-9 to TRBJ1-1; D gene ambiguous. Germline V gene data show CDR1 as SEHNR and CDR2 as FQNEAQ (reference sequence). Between the trimmed V and J ends, which lost 1 base and 4 bases, there was a span of 4 bases. The length of the CDR3 is 12 residues. The CDR3 loop reads CASSLGLTEAFF. CDR3 DNA: TGTGCCAGCAGCTTAGGGCTCACTGAAGCTTTCTTT.

The chain links TRBV9 to TRBJ2-7, with 9 bases matching TRBD1. CDR3 length equals 13 residues. CDR1 SGDLS and CDR2 YYNGEE come from the germline V gene. V gave up 7 bases and J gave up 0 bases; unmatched junction bases: 2. CDR3 residues: CASGTGYSYEQYF. Written as DNA, the CDR3 is TGTGCCAGCGGGACAGGGTACTCCTACGAGCAGTACTTC. Full variable domain (outside the CDR3, taken from reference TRBV9 and TRBJ2-7): DSGVTQTPKHLITATGQRVTLRCSPRSGDLSVYWYQQSLDQGLQFLIQYYNGEERAKGNILERFSAQQFPDLHSELNLSSLELGDSALYFCASGTGYSYEQYFGPGTRLTVT.